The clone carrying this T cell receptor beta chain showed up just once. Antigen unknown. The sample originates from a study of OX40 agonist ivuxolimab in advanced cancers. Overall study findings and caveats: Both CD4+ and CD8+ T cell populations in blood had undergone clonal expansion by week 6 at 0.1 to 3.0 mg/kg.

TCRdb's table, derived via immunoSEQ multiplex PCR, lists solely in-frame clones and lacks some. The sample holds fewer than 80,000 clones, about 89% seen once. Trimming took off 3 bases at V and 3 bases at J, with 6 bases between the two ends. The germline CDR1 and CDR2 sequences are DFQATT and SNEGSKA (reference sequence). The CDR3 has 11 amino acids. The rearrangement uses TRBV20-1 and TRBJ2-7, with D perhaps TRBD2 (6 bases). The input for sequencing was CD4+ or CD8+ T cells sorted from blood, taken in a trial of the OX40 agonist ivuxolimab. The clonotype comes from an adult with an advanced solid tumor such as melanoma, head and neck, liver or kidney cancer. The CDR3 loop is CSASGSYEQYF. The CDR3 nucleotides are TGCAGTGCTAGCGGGAGCTACGAGCAGTACTTC.